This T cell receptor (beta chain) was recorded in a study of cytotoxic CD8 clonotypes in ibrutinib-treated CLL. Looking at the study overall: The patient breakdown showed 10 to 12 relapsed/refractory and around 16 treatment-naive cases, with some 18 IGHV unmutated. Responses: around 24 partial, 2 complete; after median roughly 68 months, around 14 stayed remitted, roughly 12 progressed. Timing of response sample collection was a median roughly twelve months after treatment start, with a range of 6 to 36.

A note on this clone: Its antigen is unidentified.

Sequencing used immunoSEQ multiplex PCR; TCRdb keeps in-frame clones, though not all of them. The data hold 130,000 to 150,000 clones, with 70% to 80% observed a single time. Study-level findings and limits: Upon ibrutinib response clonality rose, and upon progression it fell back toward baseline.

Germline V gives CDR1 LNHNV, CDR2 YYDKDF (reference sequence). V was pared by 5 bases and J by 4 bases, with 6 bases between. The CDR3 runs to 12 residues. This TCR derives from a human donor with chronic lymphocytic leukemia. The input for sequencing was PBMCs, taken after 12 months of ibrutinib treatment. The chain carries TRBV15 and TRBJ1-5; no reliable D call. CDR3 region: CATSVGNQPQHF. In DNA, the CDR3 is TGTGCCACCAGCGTGGGAAATCAGCCCCAGCATTTT.